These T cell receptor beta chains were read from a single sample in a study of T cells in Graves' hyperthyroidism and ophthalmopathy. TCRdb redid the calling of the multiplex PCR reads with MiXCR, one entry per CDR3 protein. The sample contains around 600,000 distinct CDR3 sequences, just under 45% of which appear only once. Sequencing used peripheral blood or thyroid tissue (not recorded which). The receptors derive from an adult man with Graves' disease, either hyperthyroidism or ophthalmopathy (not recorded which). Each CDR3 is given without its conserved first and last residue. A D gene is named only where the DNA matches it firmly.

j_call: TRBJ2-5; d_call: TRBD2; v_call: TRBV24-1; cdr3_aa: ATRGTSGRQETQY
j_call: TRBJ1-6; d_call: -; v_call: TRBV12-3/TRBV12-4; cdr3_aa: ASSTGISYNSPLH
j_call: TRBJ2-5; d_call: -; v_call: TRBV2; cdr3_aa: ASSEGCETQY
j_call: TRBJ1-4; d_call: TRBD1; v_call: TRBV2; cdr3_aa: ASSEGTGFATNEKLF
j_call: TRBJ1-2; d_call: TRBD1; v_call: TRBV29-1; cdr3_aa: SLARTGNYGYT
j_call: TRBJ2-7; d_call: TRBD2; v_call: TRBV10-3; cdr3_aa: AISALARGDSYEQY
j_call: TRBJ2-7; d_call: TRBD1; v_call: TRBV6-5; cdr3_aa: ASSSTTDRAQYEQY
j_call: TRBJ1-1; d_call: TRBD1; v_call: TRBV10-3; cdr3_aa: AISESRDRGAF
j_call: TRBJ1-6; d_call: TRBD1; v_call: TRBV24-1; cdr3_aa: ATTGTGASPLH
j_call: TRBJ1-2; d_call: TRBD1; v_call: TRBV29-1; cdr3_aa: SLRTGYGYT
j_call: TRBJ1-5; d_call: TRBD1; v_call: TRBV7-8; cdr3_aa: ASSLVGTGGIGNQPQH
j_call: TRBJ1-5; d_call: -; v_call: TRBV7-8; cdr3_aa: ASSLARTGDQPQH
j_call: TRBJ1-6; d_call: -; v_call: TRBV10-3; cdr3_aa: AISESGLPGH
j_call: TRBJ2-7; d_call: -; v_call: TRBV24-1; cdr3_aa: AASDLEDEQY
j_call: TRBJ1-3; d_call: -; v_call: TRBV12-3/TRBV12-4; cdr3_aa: ASSGGNTIY
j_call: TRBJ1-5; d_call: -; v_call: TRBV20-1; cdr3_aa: SASLPGVGNQPQH
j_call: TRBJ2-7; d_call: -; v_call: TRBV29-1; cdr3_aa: SVVEGGRGEQY
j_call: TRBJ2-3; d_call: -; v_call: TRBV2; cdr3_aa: ASRRGNLGTDTQY
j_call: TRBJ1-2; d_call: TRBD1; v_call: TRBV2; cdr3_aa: ASSPTTGFSNYGYT
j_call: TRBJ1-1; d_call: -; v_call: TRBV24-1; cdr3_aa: ATSDSGRVEAF
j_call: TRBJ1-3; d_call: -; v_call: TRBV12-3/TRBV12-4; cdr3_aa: ASSLSGIGNTIY
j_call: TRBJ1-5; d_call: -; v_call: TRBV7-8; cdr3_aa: ASSAKTGQPQH
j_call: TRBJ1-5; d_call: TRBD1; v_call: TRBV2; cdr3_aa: ASSETRQGVRQPQH
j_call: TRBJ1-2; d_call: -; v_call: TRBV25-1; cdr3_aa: ASITGGYGYT
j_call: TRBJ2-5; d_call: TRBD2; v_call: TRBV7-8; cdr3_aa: ASSQLAMETQY
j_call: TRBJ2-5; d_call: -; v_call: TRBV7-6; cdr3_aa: ASRPPSLAETQY
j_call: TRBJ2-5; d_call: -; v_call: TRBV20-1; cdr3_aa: SARSSETQY
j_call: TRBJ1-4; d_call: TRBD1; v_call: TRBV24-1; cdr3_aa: ATSDPTGGNEKLF
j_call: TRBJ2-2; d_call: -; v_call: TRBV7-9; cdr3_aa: ASSFFIGGHTGELF
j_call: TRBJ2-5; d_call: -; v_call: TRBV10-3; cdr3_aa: ASSAKQRETQY
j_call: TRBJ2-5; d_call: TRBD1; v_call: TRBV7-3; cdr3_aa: ARLTGVGETQY
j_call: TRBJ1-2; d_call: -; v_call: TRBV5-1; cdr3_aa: ASSLIWAAPSGYT
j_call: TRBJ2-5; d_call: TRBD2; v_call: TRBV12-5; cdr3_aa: ASGLSGGRGKTQY
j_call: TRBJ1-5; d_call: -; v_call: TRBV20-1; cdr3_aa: SATDGGNTQPQH
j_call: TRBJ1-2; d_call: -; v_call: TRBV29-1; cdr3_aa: SVAPWNTNYGYT
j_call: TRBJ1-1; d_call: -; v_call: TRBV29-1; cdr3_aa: SGHQLVDSEAF
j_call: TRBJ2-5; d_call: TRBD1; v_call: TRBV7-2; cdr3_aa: ASSYSGTEQETQY
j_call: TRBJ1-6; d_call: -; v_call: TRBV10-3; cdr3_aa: ASSLVQSNSPLH
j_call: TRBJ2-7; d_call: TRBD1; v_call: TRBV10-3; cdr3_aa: AISDGTGFLEQY
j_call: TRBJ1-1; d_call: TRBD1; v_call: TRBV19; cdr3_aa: ASSIVTGAMNTEAF
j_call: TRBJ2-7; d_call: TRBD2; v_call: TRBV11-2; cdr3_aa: ASSQGASGKYEQY
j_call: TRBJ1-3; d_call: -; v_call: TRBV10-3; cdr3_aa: AISEVPSGNTIY
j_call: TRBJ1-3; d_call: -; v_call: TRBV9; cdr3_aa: ASSVGGTVGNTIY
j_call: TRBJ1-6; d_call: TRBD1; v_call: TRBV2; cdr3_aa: ASSERDRGPFHQSLH